The 9 T cell receptor beta chains reported below all come from one sample, sequenced in a study of identifying expanded T cells in peripheral blood. Data came from immunoSEQ multiplex PCR; TCRdb stores just in-frame clones and leaves some out. Altogether tens of thousands of clones are present, approximately 88% being singletons, with the ten largest covering over 3%. The sequenced material came from blood. The source of these receptors is a person aged 18 to 75 in good health.

The J gene is TRBJ1-2, the V gene TRBV6-5; D remains unclear. The CDR3 has 12 amino acids. Germline CDR1 and CDR2: MNHEY and SVGAGI. Trimming cost V 5 bases and J 4 bases, with 8 bases left between them. The CDR3 bases are TGTGCCAGCAGTCTGGACGGCTATGGCTACACCTTC. This encodes CASSLDGYGYTF.

The J gene is TRBJ2-1, the V gene TRBV5-4; the match to TRBD1 covers 9 bases. Germline V lookup: CDR1 SGHNT, CDR2 YYREEE (reference sequence). There are 17 residues in the CDR3. J gave up 2 bases and V 4 bases, and 10 bases lay outside the gene matches. Written as DNA, the CDR3 is TGTGCCAGCAGCGAAGCGTACAGGGGGCTAACCTACAATGAGCAGTTCTTC. Residues: CASSEAYRGLTYNEQFF.

In nucleotides, the CDR3 is TGTGCCAGCAGTTTATGGGGTATACGGTATGACCAGCATTTT. This translates into CASSLWGIRYDQHF. The chain recombines TRBV28 with TRBJ1-5; no firm D call. The CDR3 is 14 residues long. Germline V CDR1 and CDR2: MDHEN, SYDVKM. Trimming took 0 bases from V and 12 from J, leaving 15 bases between them. Combining the CDR3 with reference TRBV28 and TRBJ1-5 gives the whole variable domain DVKVTQSSRYLVKRTGEKVFLECVQDMDHENMFWYRQDPGLGLRLIYFSYDVKMKEKGDIPEGYSVSREKKERFSLILESASTNQTSMYLCASSLWGIRYDQHFGDGTRLSIL.

The chain links TRBV9 to TRBJ2-5, with D unresolved. Per germline, CDR1 SGDLS and CDR2 YYNGEE. CDR3 size: 13 residues. Trimming shortened V by 4 bases and J by 5 bases, and 12 bases separated the two germline ends. CDR3: CASSPYLGETQYF. For the CDR3, the DNA is TGTGCCAGCAGCCCGTATCTAGGGGAGACCCAGTACTTC.

This chain joins TRBV25-1 and TRBJ1-1; no clear D gene. Trimming stripped 2 bases from V and 1 base from J, with 8 bases between. Germline V gene lookup returns CDR1 MGHDK and CDR2 SYGVNS. This CDR3 is built from 14 residues. This chain's CDR3 is CASSEGLGNTEAFF. DNA for the CDR3: TGTGCCAGCAGTGAAGGGTTGGGGAACACTGAAGCTTTCTTT.

The CDR3 sequence is CATIHPGANTGELFF. The CDR3 DNA follows: TGTGCCACCATACACCCGGGGGCGAACACCGGGGAGCTGTTTTTT. V usage is TRBV10-3 and J usage is TRBJ2-2; the D gene is possibly TRBD2 (6 bases). V was clipped by 10 bases and J by 0 bases, with 15 bases between them. Germline V gives CDR1 ENHRY, CDR2 SYGVKD. There are 15 residues in the CDR3.

In its sample, this clone was seen once. The V and J genes are TRBV5-4 and TRBJ1-1; 10 nucleotides match TRBD1. The trim removed 0 bases at V and 10 bases at J, leaving 15 bases unmatched. The germline gives CDR1 SGHNT, CDR2 YYREEE (reference sequence). The CDR3 is 17 residues long. The CDR3 loop reads CASSLDPGDRGEGGAFF. Here the CDR3 DNA reads TGTGCCAGCAGCTTGGATCCTGGGGACAGGGGTGAAGGGGGAGCTTTCTTT.

This clone was observed a few times. This sequence joins TRBV29-1 and TRBJ2-1; D may be TRBD1 (6 bases). The V gene lost 1 base and the J gene lost 8 bases, with 21 bases spanning the gap. The CDR3 has 16 amino acids. Germline V gene lookup returns CDR1 SQVTM and CDR2 ANQGSEA. Written as DNA, the CDR3 is TGCAGCGTTGAAGGTGTGACAGGAAAGGGATATGATGAGCAGTTCTTC. Protein sequence: CSVEGVTGKGYDEQFF.

The gene calls are TRBV9 and TRBJ1-2; D ambiguous. Germline V gene data show CDR1 as SGDLS and CDR2 as YYNGEE. V lost 3 bases and J lost 3, with 15 bases in between. The CDR3 runs 15 residues. CDR3 coding DNA: TGTGCCAGCAGCGACCCGACATATTCGGACTATGGCTACACCTTC. Translation gives CASSDPTYSDYGYTF.